This is a list of T cell receptor beta chains from one sample in a study of HIV-infected patients and healthy controls. TCRdb re-derived calls from the 5' RACE reads in MiXCR, one entry per CDR3 protein. The data hold 9,000 to 13,000 distinct CDR3 sequences, with 5.2% observed a single time. Material: blood, obtained before antiretroviral therapy. These receptors all stem from an adult with HIV infection. The CDR3 runs from the conserved cysteine through the conserved F or W. The D gene is left open where the match is weak. Size values are once, few and many counts, or a class for expanded clones, and some rows have none.

size	length	V	J	D	CDR3	DNA
many	13	TRBV7-8	TRBJ2-2	NA	CASWGGGTGELFF	TGTGCCAGCTGGGGAGGCGGCACCGGGGAGCTGTTTTTT
many	16	TRBV20-1	TRBJ2-2	TRBD2	CSAEEWASGNTGELFF	TGCAGTGCTGAAGAGTGGGCTAGCGGCAACACCGGGGAGCTGTTTTTT
many	18	TRBV14	TRBJ2-1	TRBD1	CASSQEYDWTGRDNEQFF	TGTGCCAGCAGCCAAGAATATGATTGGACAGGGAGAGACAATGAGCAGTTCTTC
NA	15	TRBV2	TRBJ1-2	NA	CASFSGSGEYYGYTF	TGTGCCAGCTTCAGCGGATCAGGGGAGTACTATGGCTACACCTTC
NA	14	TRBV7-9	TRBJ2-5	NA	CASLRPPKQETQYF	TGTGCCAGCCTGCGCCCCCCTAAACAAGAGACCCAGTACTTC
many	15	TRBV5-1	TRBJ2-5	TRBD2	CASKDGRALSETQYF	TGCGCCAGCAAGGACGGGAGGGCCTTGTCAGAGACCCAGTACTTC
many	12	TRBV29-1	TRBJ1-2	TRBD1	CSARTGDYGYTF	TGCAGCGCCCGGACAGGGGATTATGGCTACACCTTC
many	13	TRBV24-1	TRBJ1-1	NA	CATRDQMTGEAFF	TGTGCCACCAGGGACCAAATGACAGGTGAAGCTTTCTTT
many	11	TRBV29-1	TRBJ2-7	TRBD1	CSVGTGYEQYF	TGCAGCGTCGGGACAGGCTACGAGCAGTACTTC
many	18	TRBV3-1	TRBJ2-6	NA	CASSQDPPEAAGANVLTF	TGTGCCAGCAGCCAAGATCCGCCGGAGGCGGCTGGGGCCAACGTCCTGACTTTC
medium-sized	17	TRBV6-5	TRBJ2-3	NA	CASSSTTWTNPPGTQYF	TGTGCCAGCAGTTCCACCACCTGGACTAACCCTCCGGGTACGCAGTATTTT
medium-sized	17	TRBV6-1	TRBJ2-5	TRBD1	CASSELVGTGGRETQYF	TGTGCCAGCAGTGAACTTGTCGGGACAGGAGGTCGAGAGACCCAGTACTTC
many	16	TRBV24-1	TRBJ2-1	NA	CATSALGGGDYNEQFF	TGTGCCACCAGTGCCCTAGGGGGAGGCGACTACAATGAGCAGTTCTTC
many	17	TRBV15	TRBJ1-5	NA	CATSRDRGLLSNQPQHF	TGTGCCACCAGCAGAGATCGGGGACTGCTAAGCAATCAGCCCCAGCATTTT
NA	18	TRBV27	TRBJ2-3	TRBD1	CASSPGLDRVHHTDTQYF	TGTGCCAGCAGTCCTGGTTTGGACAGGGTCCATCACACAGATACGCAGTATTTT
many	14	TRBV2	TRBJ2-7	TRBD1	CASSEGTGTYEQYF	TGTGCCAGCAGTGAGGGGACAGGGACCTACGAGCAGTACTTC
few	14	TRBV12-3/TRBV12-4	TRBJ1-1	TRBD1	CASSLQGAGTEAFF	TGTGCCAGCAGTTTACAGGGGGCGGGTACTGAAGCTTTCTTT
many	12	TRBV28	TRBJ2-1	TRBD1	CATSPDRVSRFF	TGTGCCACCAGCCCGGACAGGGTCTCACGGTTCTTC
many	16	TRBV6-5	TRBJ1-2	TRBD1	CASSPTKTGGADGYTF	TGTGCCAGCAGCCCAACCAAGACAGGGGGCGCGGATGGCTACACCTTC
many	11	TRBV20-1	TRBJ2-1	NA	CSARGTYEQFF	TGCAGTGCTAGAGGAACCTATGAGCAGTTCTTC
medium-sized	14	TRBV19	TRBJ2-3	TRBD1	CASSPGTATDTQYF	TGTGCCAGTAGTCCCGGGACAGCCACAGATACGCAGTATTTT
medium-sized	14	TRBV20-1	TRBJ2-3	NA	CSARDGRSTDTQYF	TGCAGTGCTAGAGATGGGCGGAGCACAGATACGCAGTATTTT
many	12	TRBV7-8	TRBJ2-7	NA	CASSLLVDEQYF	TGTGCCAGCAGCTTACTCGTGGACGAGCAGTACTTC
many	15	TRBV27	TRBJ1-4	NA	CASSFSGATNEKLFF	TGTGCCAGCAGTTTTTCGGGGGCTACTAATGAAAAACTGTTTTTT
medium-sized	13	TRBV5-5	TRBJ2-5	NA	CASSLPAQETQYF	TGTGCCAGCAGCTTGCCAGCCCAAGAGACCCAGTACTTC
many	16	TRBV5-1	TRBJ2-1	TRBD2	CASSAGLAGTYNEQFF	TGCGCCAGCAGCGCCGGACTAGCGGGGACCTACAATGAGCAGTTCTTC
many	16	TRBV6-5	TRBJ2-2	TRBD1	CASSNIQGADTGELFF	TGTGCCAGCAGCAATATCCAGGGGGCGGACACCGGGGAGCTGTTTTTT
few	15	TRBV7-9	TRBJ2-7	NA	CASSSMGALSYEQYF	TGTGCCAGCAGCTCAATGGGGGCCCTCTCCTACGAGCAGTACTTC
many	11	TRBV7-2	TRBJ2-7	NA	CASSLLYEQYF	TGTGCCAGCAGCTTATTATACGAGCAGTACTTC
many	15	TRBV20-1	TRBJ1-1	NA	CSARATGTGNTEAFF	TGCAGTGCTAGAGCAACAGGGACGGGGAACACTGAAGCTTTCTTT
many	14	TRBV12-3/TRBV12-4	TRBJ2-4	TRBD1	CASRTGGEGDIQYF	TGTGCCAGCAGAACAGGGGGCGAGGGAGACATTCAGTACTTC
medium-sized	14	TRBV12-3/TRBV12-4	TRBJ2-7	NA	CASSLQGSSYEQYF	TGTGCCAGCAGTTTACAGGGTAGCTCCTACGAGCAGTACTTC
many	15	TRBV5-1	TRBJ2-7	TRBD1	CASSFGQGGMEEQYF	TGCGCCAGCAGCTTTGGACAGGGCGGTATGGAGGAGCAGTACTTC
many	17	TRBV4-2	TRBJ2-3	TRBD2	CASSQGRAGPITDTQYF	TGTGCCAGCAGCCAAGGGAGAGCGGGACCTATCACAGATACGCAGTATTTT
NA	15	TRBV6-6	TRBJ2-3	TRBD1	CASSYTGVSADTQYF	TGTGCCAGCAGTTACACAGGGGTCTCGGCAGATACGCAGTATTTT
NA	16	TRBV7-2	TRBJ2-7	NA	CASSLEDSSASYEQYF	TGTGCCAGCAGCTTAGAGGACAGCTCCGCTTCCTACGAGCAGTACTTC
many	12	TRBV3-1	TRBJ2-2	NA	CASSRGTGELFF	TGTGCCAGCAGCCGCGGAACCGGGGAGCTGTTTTTT